Sequencing of this T cell receptor (beta chain) was carried out in a study of blood T cell repertoires in COVID-19. As for the study in general: COVID-19 samples from acute and convalescent phases originated in the United States, Italy and Spain. From T cells, B-cell-depleted T cells, or PBMCs came the material, which was cDNA or gDNA.

Germline V lookup: CDR1 LGHDT, CDR2 YNNKEL (reference sequence). This CDR3 is built from 14 residues. Deletions cut 0 bases from V and 7 bases from J, with 7 bases between. In the original processing: Researchers report that nucleated cell counts were estimated from reference gene primer amplification. Sequencing was performed with immunoSEQ multiplex PCR; in TCRdb, only in-frame clones are kept and a portion is missing. V and J calls and clone size are those listed in that table; D and trimming were worked out from the DNA. Found here are about 43,000 clones, about 85% of them singletons; the top ten hold approximately 44%.

The origin of this receptor is a woman aged 80 or over with acute or convalescent COVID-19. The V and J genes are TRBV3-1 (or the pseudogene TRBV3-2) and TRBJ1-6; no definite D call. The specimen was peripheral blood. The CDR3 region is CASSQEAPNSPLHF. The CDR3 nucleotides read TGTGCCAGCAGCCAAGAAGCGCCCAATTCACCCCTCCACTTT.